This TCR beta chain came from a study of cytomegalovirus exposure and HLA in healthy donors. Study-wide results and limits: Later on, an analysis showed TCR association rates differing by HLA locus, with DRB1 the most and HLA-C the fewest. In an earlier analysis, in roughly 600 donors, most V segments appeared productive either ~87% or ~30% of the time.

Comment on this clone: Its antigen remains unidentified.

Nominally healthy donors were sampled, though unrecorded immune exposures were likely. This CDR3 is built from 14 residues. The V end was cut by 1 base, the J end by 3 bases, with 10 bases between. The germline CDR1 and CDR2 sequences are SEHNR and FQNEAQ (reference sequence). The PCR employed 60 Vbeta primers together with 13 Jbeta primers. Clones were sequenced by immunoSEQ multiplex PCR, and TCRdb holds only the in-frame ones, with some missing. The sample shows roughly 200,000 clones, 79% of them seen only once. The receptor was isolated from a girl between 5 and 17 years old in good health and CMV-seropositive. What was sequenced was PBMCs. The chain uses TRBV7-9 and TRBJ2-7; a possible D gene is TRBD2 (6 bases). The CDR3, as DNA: TGTGCCAGCAGCTTAGTGGAGGGCTTCTACGAGCAGTACTTC. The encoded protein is CASSLVEGFYEQYF.